This TCR beta chain emerged from a study of cytomegalovirus exposure and HLA in healthy donors. Overall study results and limits: Per a later analysis, 18,000 or so TCR beta sequences showed association with HLA alleles at 0.05 false discovery rate. While the bulk of TCR sequences proved rare, some public TCRs turned up in many donors.

The V gene end was trimmed by 2 bases and the J gene end by 4 bases; junction bases not matched to a gene: 12. Germline loops: CDR1 SGDLS, CDR2 YYNGEE. The CDR3 consists of 17 residues. With 60 Vbeta and 13 Jbeta primers, the PCR was carried out. Produced via immunoSEQ multiplex PCR; TCRdb's table is partial and in-frame only. The data contain approximately 300,000 clones, roughly 86% of them singletons. Concerning this clone: Its specificity is unknown.

This receptor was taken from a woman aged 35 to 49 in good health and CMV-seropositive. Sequencing was performed on PBMCs. This chain connects TRBV9 to TRBJ2-3, with TRBD2 identical over 8 bases. The CDR3 DNA is TGTGCCAGCAGCGTTGGGTCCAGCGGGAGATTCGCAGATACGCAGTATTTT. It translates to CASSVGSSGRFADTQYF.